What follows are 8 T cell receptor beta chains derived from one specimen sequenced in a study of early T cells in non-severe SARS-CoV-2 infection (dated by TCRdb to the early 2020s). The method was 5' RACE. The instrument given in TCRdb is NextSeq 500. Using fastp trimming at Q25 and MiXCR clonotype assembly, TCRdb reanalyzed the public sequencing data and kept in-frame beta chains. Each entry merges the rows of one CDR3 protein and shows their most common DNA and genes. For this sample there are over 50,000 distinct CDR3 sequences; roughly 12% appear just once. The biggest ten clones account for 2.5% to 3% of the sample. The material sequenced was whole blood. Receptors were obtained from an adult who was a healthcare worker with PCR-confirmed SARS-CoV-2 infection or an uninfected control (not recorded which).

This clonotype appeared a few times. V usage is TRBV2 and J usage is TRBJ2-1; 14 bases fit TRBD2. This CDR3 region has 16 residues. With 4 bases clipped from V and 7 bases from J, the junction kept 6 bases outside the gene matches. Per germline, CDR1 SNHLY and CDR2 FYNNEI. DNA for the CDR3: TGTGCCAGCAGTGGGGCGACTAGCGGGGGGGTTAATGAGCAGTTCTTC. This translates into CASSGATSGGVNEQFF. Drawing the rest from reference TRBV2 and TRBJ2-1, the complete variable domain is EPEVTQTPSHQVTQMGQEVILRCVPISNHLYFYWYRQILGQKVEFLVSFYNNEISEKSEIFDDQFSVERPDGSNFTLKIRSTKLEDSAMYFCASSGATSGGVNEQFFGPGTRLTVL.

This clonotype occurred a few times. This chain connects TRBV15 to TRBJ1-2; D gene unclear. The CDR3 contains 16 residues. Germline V gives CDR1 LNHNV, CDR2 YYDKDF (reference sequence). V lost 0 bases to trimming and J lost 4 bases, with 15 bases between them. As DNA, the CDR3 is TGTGCCACCAGCAGAGATAATCAAGGGTCGGCCTATGGCTACACCTTC. The encoded protein is CATSRDNQGSAYGYTF.

This clonotype showed up just a few times. This may be a read error, as it is one base from a much larger clone. The chain has TRBV28 and TRBJ2-5; the match to TRBD2 covers 13 bases. Germline V CDR1 and CDR2: MDHEN, SYDVKM. This CDR3 region has 15 residues. CDR3 in DNA: TGTGTCAGCAGTCGACTAGCGGGAGGAGGAGAGACCCAGTACTTC. It translates to CVSSRLAGGGETQYF.

This clonotype was picked up many times. The V gene is TRBV18, the J gene TRBJ2-3, with 12 bases identical to TRBD2. V lost 3 bases, J lost 5 bases, and 6 bases stayed unmatched. Per the germline V gene, CDR1 is KGHSH and CDR2 is LQKENI. This CDR3 has 16 residues. The CDR3 DNA reads TGTGCCAGCTCACCTCTAGCGGGGGGGCCTGTAGATACGCAGTATTTT. Translation: CASSPLAGGPVDTQYF.

By proportion, this clonotype is medium-sized. This sequence joins TRBV15 and TRBJ1-4; D might be TRBD1 (5 bases). The CDR3 is 13 amino acids. Germline V gives CDR1 LNHNV, CDR2 YYDKDF (reference sequence). Trimming took 3 bases from V and 5 from J, leaving 7 bases between them. Here the CDR3 DNA reads TGTGCCACCAGCAGCGGGGGGAATGAAAAACTGTTTTTT. The encoded protein is CATSSGGNEKLFF.

This clonotype was recorded a few times. The genes are TRBV9 and TRBJ2-1; D ambiguous. Per germline, CDR1 SGDLS and CDR2 YYNGEE. Trimming left V 2 bases short and J 6 bases short, with 12 bases between. The CDR3 has 14 residues. The CDR3 DNA follows: TGTGCCAGCAGCGTCGGACCCAACGGCAATGAGCAGTTCTTC. Translating it yields CASSVGPNGNEQFF.

This clonotype was seen many times. For the CDR3, the DNA is TGTGCCAGCAGCTTAGATGTCGGACAGAAGTACAATGAGCAGTTCTTC. Its translation: CASSLDVGQKYNEQFF. The chain is built from TRBV11-2 and TRBJ2-1; possibly TRBD1 for D (6 bases). CDR1 is SGHAT and CDR2 is FQNNGV in the germline V gene. V was cut by 0 bases and J by 4 bases, with 13 bases left in between. This CDR3 has 16 residues.

This clonotype came up many times. The V and J genes are TRBV18 and TRBJ1-2; a weak D match, TRBD1 (6 bases). The V and J ends lost 5 bases and 0 bases respectively, with 10 bases between them. CDR3 length equals 14 residues. Germline V gene data show CDR1 as KGHSH and CDR2 as LQKENI. The CDR3 DNA reads TGTGCCAGCTCAGTTACAGGGTCTAACTATGGCTACACCTTC. It translates to CASSVTGSNYGYTF.